This T cell receptor (beta chain) emerged from a study of monozygotic twins with inflammatory bowel disease. This CDR3 is built from 16 residues. Germline-derived CDR1 and CDR2 are SGHNT and YYREEE (reference sequence). Note on this clonotype: The antigen remains undetermined.

Regarding the study as a whole: Between concordant and discordant twins, repertoire similarity failed to differ, a result that limited power may explain. What may have added variability to patient repertoires is that immunosuppressive treatments differed. TCRbeta inverse Simpson diversity was decreased in IBD patients versus healthy co-twins.

TCRdb re-called the 5' RACE reads; one entry per CDR3 protein, DNA not given. This repertoire includes 420,000 or so distinct CDR3 sequences. The TCR sequence derives from a human donor with ulcerative colitis or Crohn's disease, or a healthy co-twin of an affected twin (not recorded which). The rearrangement links TRBV5-4 to TRBJ2-3; TCRdb lists TRBD2, though no DNA is available to test this call. The sequencing input was blood. CDR3 loop: CASSGASGGSTDTQYF.